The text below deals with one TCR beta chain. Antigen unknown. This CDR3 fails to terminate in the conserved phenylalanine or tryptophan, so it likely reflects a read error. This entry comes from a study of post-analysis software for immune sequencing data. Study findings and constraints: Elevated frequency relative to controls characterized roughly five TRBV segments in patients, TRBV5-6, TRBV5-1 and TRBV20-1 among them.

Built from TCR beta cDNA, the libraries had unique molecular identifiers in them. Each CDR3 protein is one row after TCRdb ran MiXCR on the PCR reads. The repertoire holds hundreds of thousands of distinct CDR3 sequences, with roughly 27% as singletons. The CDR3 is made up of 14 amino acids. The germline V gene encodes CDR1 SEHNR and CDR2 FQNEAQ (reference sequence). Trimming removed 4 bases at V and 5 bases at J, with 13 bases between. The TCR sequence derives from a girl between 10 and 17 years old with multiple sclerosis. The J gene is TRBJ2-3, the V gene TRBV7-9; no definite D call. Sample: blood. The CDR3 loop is CASSSTKTRDTQYC. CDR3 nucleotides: TGTGCCAGCAGCTCCACCAAGACCCGAGATACGCAGTATTGT.